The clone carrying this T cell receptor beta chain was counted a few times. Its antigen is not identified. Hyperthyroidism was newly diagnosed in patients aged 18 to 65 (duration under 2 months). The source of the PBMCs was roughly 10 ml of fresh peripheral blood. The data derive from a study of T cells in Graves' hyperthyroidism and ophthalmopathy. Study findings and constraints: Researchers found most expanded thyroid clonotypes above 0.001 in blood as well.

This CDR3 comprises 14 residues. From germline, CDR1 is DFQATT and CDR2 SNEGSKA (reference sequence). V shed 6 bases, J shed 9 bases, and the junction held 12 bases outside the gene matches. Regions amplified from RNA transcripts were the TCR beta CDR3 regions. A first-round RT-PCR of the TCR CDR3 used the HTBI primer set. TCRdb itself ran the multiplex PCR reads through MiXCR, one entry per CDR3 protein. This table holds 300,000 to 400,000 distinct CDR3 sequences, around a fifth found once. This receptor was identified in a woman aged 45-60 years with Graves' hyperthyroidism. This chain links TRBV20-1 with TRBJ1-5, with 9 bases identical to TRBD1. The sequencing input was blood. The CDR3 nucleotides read TGCAGTGCCGTAACTACAGGGGGCGAGCGGCCCCAGCATTTT. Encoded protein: CSAVTTGGERPQHF.